Sequencing of this T cell receptor (beta chain) was carried out in a study of blood T cell repertoires in COVID-19. V lost 4 bases and J lost 1; bases outside the gene matches: 8. Germline CDR1 reads SGHTA; CDR2 reads FQGNSA. This CDR3 region has 18 residues. Sequenced by immunoSEQ multiplex PCR; TCRdb stores in-frame clones only, minus some. This table holds almost 55,000 clones, about 90% found once. This receptor was taken from a human donor in a cohort sampled during active COVID-19. V is TRBV7-2 and J is TRBJ2-6; 9 bases fit TRBD1. The sequencing input was peripheral blood. The DNA for the CDR3 is TGTGCCAGCAGCTCCTCCGTGACAGGGGGGTCTGGGGCCAACGTCCTGACTTTC. This codes for CASSSSVTGGSGANVLTF.